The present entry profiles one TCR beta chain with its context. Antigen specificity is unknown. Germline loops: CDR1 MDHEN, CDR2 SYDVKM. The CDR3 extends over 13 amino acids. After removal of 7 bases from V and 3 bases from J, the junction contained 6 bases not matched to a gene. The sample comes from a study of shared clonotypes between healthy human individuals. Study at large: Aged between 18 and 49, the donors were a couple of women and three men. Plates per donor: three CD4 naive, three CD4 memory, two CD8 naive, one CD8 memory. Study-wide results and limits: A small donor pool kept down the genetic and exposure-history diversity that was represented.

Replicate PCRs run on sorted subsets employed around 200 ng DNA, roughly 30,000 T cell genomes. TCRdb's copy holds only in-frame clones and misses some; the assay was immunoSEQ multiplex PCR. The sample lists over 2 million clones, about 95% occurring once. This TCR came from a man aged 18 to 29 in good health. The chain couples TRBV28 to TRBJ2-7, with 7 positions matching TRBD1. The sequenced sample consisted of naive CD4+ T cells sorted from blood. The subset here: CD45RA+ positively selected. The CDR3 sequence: CASTAGTVYEQYF. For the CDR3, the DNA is TGTGCCAGCACTGCCGGGACAGTCTACGAGCAGTACTTC.